These 11 T cell receptor beta chains share one sample of origin, sequenced in a study of blood T cells in healthy people across ages. Combining a sample-barcoded 5' primer with a J-beta primer mix, a second PCR ran for about 7 to 11 cycles. TCRdb analysed the 5' RACE reads with MiXCR anew, one entry per CDR3 protein. The sample shows approximately 360,000 distinct CDR3 sequences, approximately 51% of them seen only once. The sample was blood. These receptors were taken from a man aged 55 to 70 in good health.

This clonotype was counted once. Mismatch with germline at one junction end may stem from a read error. The rearrangement uses TRBV7-2 and TRBJ2-1, with 15 nucleotides matching TRBD2. Germline CDR1 reads SGHTA; CDR2 reads FQGNSA. The CDR3 runs to 17 residues. DNA for the CDR3: TGTGCCAGCAGCGCACCAACCGGGACTAGCGGGAGGCGTGAGCGGTTCTTC. This sequence encodes CASSAPTGTSGRRERFF.

V gene TRBV5-1 combines with J gene TRBJ2-7; 7 nucleotides match TRBD2. Germline-derived CDR1 and CDR2 are SGHRS and YFSETQ. J was trimmed by 2 bases and V by 5 bases; bases with no gene match: 10. The CDR3 spans 15 residues. The chain's CDR3 is CASSSGGTKTYEQYF. CDR3 in DNA: TGCGCCAGCAGTTCCGGGGGGACGAAAACCTACGAGCAGTACTTC.

With regard to this clonotype: One end of the junction fails to match germline, which may point to a read error. V usage is TRBV12-3 or TRBV12-4 and J usage is TRBJ2-3; tentatively, D is TRBD2 (5 bases). This CDR3 region has 16 residues. This CDR3 is CASSFYGGSSGDTEYF. DNA for the CDR3: TGTGCCAGTAGTTTCTACGGAGGCTCGTCAGGAGATACGGAGTATTTT.

This clonotype has a count of ten or more. A much larger clone sits a single nucleotide away, making a read error possible. The genes are TRBV27 and TRBJ1-2; 7 nucleotides match TRBD1. The germline V gene has CDR1 MNHEY and CDR2 SMNVEV (reference sequence). The CDR3 totals 13 residues. Trimming at V came to 4 bases and at J to 8 bases, leaving 7 bases not matched to a gene. CDR3 bases: TGTGCCAGCAGTTGTACAGGGGCTGGCGGCTACACCTTC. It is translated as CASSCTGAGGYTF.

This clonotype turned up a few times. The chain links TRBV29-1 to TRBJ2-5, with D perhaps being TRBD1 or TRBD2 (6 bases each). The CDR3 is 12 amino acids. Germline V gene data show CDR1 as SQVTM and CDR2 as ANQGSEA. Trimming removed 4 bases at V and 5 bases at J, with 11 bases between. CDR3 region: CSVGGAEETQYF. CDR3 bases: TGCAGCGTTGGGGGGGCAGAGGAGACCCAGTACTTC.

V gene TRBV5-1 combines with J gene TRBJ2-7; TRBD1 agrees at 7 bases. The CDR3 is 15 amino acids. J was trimmed by 3 bases and V by 7 bases; bases with no gene match: 13. Per the germline V gene, CDR1 is SGHRS and CDR2 is YFSETQ. The CDR3 DNA reads as TGCGCCAGCCGCTCTCTGGACAGGATGAGCTACGAGCAGTACTTC. It translates to CASRSLDRMSYEQYF.

This chain connects TRBV20-1 to TRBJ1-2, with D possibly being TRBD1 (6 bases). Germline lookup yields CDR1 DFQATT and CDR2 SNEGSKA (reference sequence). V shed 3 bases and J shed 4 bases, with 18 bases lying between them. This CDR3 has 15 amino acids. CDR3: CSARPPRQGLYGYTF. In DNA form, the CDR3 reads TGCAGTGCTAGGCCCCCCCGGCAGGGGCTCTATGGCTACACCTTC.

The chain has TRBV20-1 and TRBJ2-3; 8 positions match TRBD2. V lost 1 base to trimming and J lost 6 bases; unmatched junction nucleotides: 6. Germline V gene data show CDR1 as DFQATT and CDR2 as SNEGSKA (reference sequence). This CDR3 contains 14 residues. The CDR3 DNA reads TGCAGTGCTAGAGTCAGCGGGAGAGGGGATACGCAGTATTTT. This codes for CSARVSGRGDTQYF.

V and J are TRBV20-1 and TRBJ2-4; D is unresolved. Trimming cost V 3 bases and J 6 bases, with 12 bases left between them. The CDR3 is made up of 13 amino acids. Per germline, CDR1 DFQATT and CDR2 SNEGSKA (reference sequence). CDR3 nucleotides: TGCAGTGCTAGCCACCGGGTGGGAAACATTCAGTACTTC. It specifies CSASHRVGNIQYF.

The chain couples TRBV3-1 to TRBJ2-7; a weak D match, TRBD1 (6 bases). Germline lookup yields CDR1 LGHDT and CDR2 YNNKEL (reference sequence). The CDR3 runs to 14 residues. With 7 bases removed from V and 2 bases from J, the gap between germline ends came to 15 bases. For the CDR3, the DNA is TGTGCCAGCACCCCGGGTCGGGACACCTACGAGCAGTACTTC. This gives the protein CASTPGRDTYEQYF.

This clonotype showed up many times. DNA for the CDR3: TGCAGTGCTAGGGATCCTTTAATTTCCCCCTACGAGCAGTACTTC. Its translation: CSARDPLISPYEQYF. The chain is built from TRBV20-1 and TRBJ2-7; D call uncertain. Per the germline V gene, CDR1 is DFQATT and CDR2 is SNEGSKA (reference sequence). The ends were cut back, 3 bases at V and 2 bases at J, with 17 bases in the middle. The CDR3 runs 15 residues.